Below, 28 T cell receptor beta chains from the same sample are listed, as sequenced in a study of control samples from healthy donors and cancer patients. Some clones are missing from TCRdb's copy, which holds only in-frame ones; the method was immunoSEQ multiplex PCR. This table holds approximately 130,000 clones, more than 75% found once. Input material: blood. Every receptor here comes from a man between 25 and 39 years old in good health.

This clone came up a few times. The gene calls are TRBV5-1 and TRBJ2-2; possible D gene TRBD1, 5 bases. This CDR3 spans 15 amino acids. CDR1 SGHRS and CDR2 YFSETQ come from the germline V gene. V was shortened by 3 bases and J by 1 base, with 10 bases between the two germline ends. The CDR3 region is CASSSQTVNTGELFF. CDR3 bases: TGCGCCAGCAGCTCACAGACAGTGAACACCGGGGAGCTGTTTTTT. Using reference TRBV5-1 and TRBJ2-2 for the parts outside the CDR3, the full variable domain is KAGVTQTPRYLIKTRGQQVTLSCSPISGHRSVSWYQQTPGQGLQFLFEYFSETQRNKGNFPGRFSGRQFSNSRSEMNVSTLELGDSALYLCASSSQTVNTGELFFGEGSRLTVL.

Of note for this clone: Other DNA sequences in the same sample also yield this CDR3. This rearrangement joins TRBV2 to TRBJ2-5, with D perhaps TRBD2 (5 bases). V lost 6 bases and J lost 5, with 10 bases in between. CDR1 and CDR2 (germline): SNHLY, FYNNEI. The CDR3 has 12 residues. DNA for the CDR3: TGTGCCAGCAGGCGGGCCGGCGAGACCCAGTACTTC. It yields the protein CASRRAGETQYF.

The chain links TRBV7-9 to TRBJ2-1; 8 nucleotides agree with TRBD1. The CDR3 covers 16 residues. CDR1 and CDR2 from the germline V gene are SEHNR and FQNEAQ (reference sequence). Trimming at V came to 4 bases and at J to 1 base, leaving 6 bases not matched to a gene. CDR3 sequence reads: CASSSDRERSYNEQFF. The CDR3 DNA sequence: TGTGCCAGCAGCTCGGACAGGGAGAGGTCCTACAATGAGCAGTTCTTC.

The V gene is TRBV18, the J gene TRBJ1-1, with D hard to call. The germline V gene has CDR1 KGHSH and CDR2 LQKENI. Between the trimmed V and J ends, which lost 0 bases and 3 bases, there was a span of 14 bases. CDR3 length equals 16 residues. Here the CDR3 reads CASSPPVRRSHTEAFF. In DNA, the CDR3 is TGTGCCAGCTCACCACCTGTTAGGAGGAGCCACACTGAAGCTTTCTTT.

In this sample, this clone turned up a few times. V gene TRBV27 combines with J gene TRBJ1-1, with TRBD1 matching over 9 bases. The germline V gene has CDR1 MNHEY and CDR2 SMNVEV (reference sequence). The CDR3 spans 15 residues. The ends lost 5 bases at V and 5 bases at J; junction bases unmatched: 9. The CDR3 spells CASSIRGTGTTEAFF. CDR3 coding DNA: TGTGCCAGCAGTATCCGAGGGACAGGGACGACTGAAGCTTTCTTT.

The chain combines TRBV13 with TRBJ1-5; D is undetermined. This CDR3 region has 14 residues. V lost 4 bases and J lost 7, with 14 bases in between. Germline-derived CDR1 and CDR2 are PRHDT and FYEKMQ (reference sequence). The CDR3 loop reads CASSSALAGQPQHF. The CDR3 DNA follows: TGTGCCAGCAGCTCGGCCTTGGCGGGACAGCCCCAGCATTTT.

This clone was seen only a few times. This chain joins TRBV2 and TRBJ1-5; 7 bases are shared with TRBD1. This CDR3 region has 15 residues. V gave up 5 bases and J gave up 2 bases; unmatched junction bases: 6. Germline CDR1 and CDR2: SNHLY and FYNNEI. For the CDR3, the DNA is TGTGCCAGCAGTTCCGGGACAGAGGGCAATCAGCCCCAGCATTTT. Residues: CASSSGTEGNQPQHF.

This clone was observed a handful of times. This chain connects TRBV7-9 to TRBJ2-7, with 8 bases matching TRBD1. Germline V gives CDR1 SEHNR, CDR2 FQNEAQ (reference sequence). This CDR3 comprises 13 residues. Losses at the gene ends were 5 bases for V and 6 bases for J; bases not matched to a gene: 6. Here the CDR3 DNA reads TGTGCCAGCAGCGGAATGACAGGGGTCGAGCAGTACTTC. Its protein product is CASSGMTGVEQYF.

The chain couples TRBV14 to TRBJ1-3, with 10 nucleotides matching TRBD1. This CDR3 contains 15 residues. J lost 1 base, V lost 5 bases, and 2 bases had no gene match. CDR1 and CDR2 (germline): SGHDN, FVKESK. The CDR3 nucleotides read TGTGCCAGCAGCGAGGGACAGGGGTCTGGAAACACCATATATTTT. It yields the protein CASSEGQGSGNTIYF.

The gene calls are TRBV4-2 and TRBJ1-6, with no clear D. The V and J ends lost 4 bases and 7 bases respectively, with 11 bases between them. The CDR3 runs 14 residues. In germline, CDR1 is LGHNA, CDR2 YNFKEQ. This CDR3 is CASSPRRENSPLHF. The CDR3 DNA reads TGTGCCAGCAGCCCCCGACGGGAAAATTCACCCCTCCACTTT.

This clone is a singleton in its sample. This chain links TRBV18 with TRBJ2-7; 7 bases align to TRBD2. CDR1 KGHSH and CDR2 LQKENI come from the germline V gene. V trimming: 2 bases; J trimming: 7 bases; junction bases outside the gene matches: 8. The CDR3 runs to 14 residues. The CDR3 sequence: CASSPRRGFGEQYF. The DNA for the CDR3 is TGTGCCAGCTCACCAAGGCGGGGGTTCGGGGAGCAGTACTTC.

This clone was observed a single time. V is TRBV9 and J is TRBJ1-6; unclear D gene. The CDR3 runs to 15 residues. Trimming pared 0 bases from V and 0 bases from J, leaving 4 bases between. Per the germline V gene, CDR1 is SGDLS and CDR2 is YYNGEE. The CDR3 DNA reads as TGTGCCAGCAGCGTAGTTAGCTCCTATAATTCACCCCTCCACTTT. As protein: CASSVVSSYNSPLHF.

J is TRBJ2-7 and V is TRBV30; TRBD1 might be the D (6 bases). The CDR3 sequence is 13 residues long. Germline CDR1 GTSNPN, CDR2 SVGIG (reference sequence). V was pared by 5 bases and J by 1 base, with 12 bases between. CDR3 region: CAWRQEASYEQYF. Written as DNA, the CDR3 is TGTGCCTGGCGACAGGAAGCGTCCTACGAGCAGTACTTC. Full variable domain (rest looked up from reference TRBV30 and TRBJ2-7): SQTIHQWPATLVQPVGSPLSLECTVEGTSNPNLYWYRQAAGRGLQLLFYSVGIGQISSEVPQNLSASRPQDRQFILSSKKLLLSDSGFYLCAWRQEASYEQYFGPGTRLTVT.

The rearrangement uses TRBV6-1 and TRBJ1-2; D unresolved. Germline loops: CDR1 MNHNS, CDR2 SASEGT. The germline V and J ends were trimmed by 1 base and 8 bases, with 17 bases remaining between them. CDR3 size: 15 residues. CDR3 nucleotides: TGTGCCAGCAGTGAAGGGAGGGCCCCCGATGTAGGCTACACCTTC. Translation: CASSEGRAPDVGYTF.

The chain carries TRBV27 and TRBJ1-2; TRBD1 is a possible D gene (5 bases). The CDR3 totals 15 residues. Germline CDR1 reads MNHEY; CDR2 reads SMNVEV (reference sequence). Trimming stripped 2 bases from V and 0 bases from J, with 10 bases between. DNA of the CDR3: TGTGCCAGCAGTTTAGGGGGAACTACTAACTATGGCTACACCTTC. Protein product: CASSLGGTTNYGYTF.

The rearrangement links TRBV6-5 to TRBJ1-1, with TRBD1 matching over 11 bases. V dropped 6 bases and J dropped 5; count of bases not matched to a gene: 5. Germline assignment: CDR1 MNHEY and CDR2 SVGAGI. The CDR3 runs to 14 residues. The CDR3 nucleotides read TGTGCCAGCAGGGTCGGACAGGGGGCGACTGAAGCTTTCTTT. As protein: CASRVGQGATEAFF.

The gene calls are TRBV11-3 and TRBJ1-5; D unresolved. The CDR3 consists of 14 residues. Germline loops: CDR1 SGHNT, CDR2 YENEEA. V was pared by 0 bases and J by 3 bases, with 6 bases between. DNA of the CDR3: TGTGCCAGCAGCTTAGAGGGTACCAATCAGCCCCAGCATTTT. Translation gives CASSLEGTNQPQHF. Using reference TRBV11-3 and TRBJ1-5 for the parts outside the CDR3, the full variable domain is EAGVVQSPRYKIIEKKQPVAFWCNPISGHNTLYWYLQNLGQGPELLIRYENEEAVDDSQLPKDRFSAERLKGVDSTLKIQPAELGDSAVYLCASSLEGTNQPQHFGDGTRLSIL.

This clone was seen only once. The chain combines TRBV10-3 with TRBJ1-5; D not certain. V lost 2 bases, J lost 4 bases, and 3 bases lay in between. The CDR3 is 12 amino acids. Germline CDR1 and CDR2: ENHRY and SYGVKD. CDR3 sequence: CAISERNQPQHF. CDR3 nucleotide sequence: TGTGCCATCAGTGAGCGGAATCAGCCCCAGCATTTT.

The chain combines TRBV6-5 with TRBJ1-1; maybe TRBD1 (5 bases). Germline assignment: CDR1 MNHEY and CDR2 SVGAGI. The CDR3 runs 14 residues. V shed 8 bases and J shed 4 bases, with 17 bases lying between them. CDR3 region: CASGGGARGTEAFF. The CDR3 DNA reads TGTGCCAGCGGGGGAGGCGCAAGGGGCACTGAAGCTTTCTTT.

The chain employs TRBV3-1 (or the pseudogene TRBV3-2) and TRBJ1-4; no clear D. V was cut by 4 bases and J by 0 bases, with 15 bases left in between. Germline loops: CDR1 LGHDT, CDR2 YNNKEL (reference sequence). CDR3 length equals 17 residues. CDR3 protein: CASSPFPAATTNEKLFF. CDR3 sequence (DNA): TGTGCCAGCAGCCCCTTCCCCGCGGCTACAACTAATGAAAAACTGTTTTTT.

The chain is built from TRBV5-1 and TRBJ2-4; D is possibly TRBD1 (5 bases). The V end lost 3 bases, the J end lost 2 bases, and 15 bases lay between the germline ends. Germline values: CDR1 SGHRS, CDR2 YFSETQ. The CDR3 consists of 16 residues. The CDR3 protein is CASSYDDRTTKNIQYF. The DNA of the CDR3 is TGCGCCAGCAGCTACGATGACAGAACCACCAAAAACATTCAGTACTTC.

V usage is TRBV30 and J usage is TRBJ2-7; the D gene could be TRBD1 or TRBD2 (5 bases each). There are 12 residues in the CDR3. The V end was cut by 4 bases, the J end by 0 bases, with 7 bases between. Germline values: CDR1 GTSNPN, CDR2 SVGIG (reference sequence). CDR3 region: CAWTGSSYEQYF. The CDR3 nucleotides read TGTGCCTGGACAGGGAGCTCCTACGAGCAGTACTTC.

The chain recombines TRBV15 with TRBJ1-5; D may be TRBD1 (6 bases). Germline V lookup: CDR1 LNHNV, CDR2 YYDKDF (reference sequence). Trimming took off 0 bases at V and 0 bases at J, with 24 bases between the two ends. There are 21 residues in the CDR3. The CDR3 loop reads CATSREEKDRGRGYSNQPQHF. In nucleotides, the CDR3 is TGTGCCACCAGCAGAGAGGAGAAGGACAGAGGCAGAGGTTATAGCAATCAGCCCCAGCATTTT.

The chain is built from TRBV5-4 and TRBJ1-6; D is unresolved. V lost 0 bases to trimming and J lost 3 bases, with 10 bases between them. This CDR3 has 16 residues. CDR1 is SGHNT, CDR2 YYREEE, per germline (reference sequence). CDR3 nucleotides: TGTGCCAGCAGCTTGGATCCCGCCGTCTATAATTCACCCCTCCACTTT. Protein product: CASSLDPAVYNSPLHF.

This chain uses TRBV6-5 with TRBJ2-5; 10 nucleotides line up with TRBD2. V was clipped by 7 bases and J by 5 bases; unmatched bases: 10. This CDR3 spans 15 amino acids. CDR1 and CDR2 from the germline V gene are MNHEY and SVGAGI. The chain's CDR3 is CASTESGGAHETQYF. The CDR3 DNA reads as TGTGCCAGCACGGAGAGCGGGGGGGCCCACGAGACCCAGTACTTC.

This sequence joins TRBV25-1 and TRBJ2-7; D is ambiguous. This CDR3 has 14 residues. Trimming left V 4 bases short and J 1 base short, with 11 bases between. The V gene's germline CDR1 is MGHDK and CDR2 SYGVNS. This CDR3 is CASSVGGLSYEQYF. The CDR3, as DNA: TGTGCCAGCAGTGTAGGTGGGCTTTCCTACGAGCAGTACTTC.

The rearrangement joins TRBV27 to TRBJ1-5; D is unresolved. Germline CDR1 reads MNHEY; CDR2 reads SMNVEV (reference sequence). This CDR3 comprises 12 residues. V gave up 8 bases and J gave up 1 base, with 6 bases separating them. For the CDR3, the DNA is TGTGCCAGCCTTTTAAGCAATCAGCCCCAGCATTTT. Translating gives CASLLSNQPQHF.

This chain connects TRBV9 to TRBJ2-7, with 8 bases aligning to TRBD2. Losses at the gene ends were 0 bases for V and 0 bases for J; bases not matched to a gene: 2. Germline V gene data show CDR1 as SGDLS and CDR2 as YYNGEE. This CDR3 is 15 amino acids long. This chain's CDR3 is CASSVVSGSSYEQYF. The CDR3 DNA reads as TGTGCCAGCAGCGTAGTGAGCGGGAGCTCCTACGAGCAGTACTTC.